This entry features one T cell receptor (beta chain) sequence. Produced via immunoSEQ multiplex PCR; TCRdb's table is partial and in-frame only. Here the sample spans about 380,000 clones, more than 75% being singletons. The data originate from a study of blood T cell repertoires in COVID-19. Whole-study context: Specimens from acute and convalescent COVID-19 originated in the United States, Italy and Spain.

Trimming cost V 1 base and J 1 base, with 8 bases left between them. From germline, CDR1 is SGHVS and CDR2 FNYEAQ. This CDR3 has 15 amino acids. The material sequenced was PBMCs or T cells enriched from blood (not recorded which). This TCR was recovered from a woman under 30 who had recovered from COVID-19. J is TRBJ1-5 and V is TRBV7-6; D is ambiguous. This CDR3 is CASSLGAVSNQPQHF. DNA for the CDR3: TGTGCCAGCAGCTTAGGGGCAGTGAGCAATCAGCCCCAGCATTTT.